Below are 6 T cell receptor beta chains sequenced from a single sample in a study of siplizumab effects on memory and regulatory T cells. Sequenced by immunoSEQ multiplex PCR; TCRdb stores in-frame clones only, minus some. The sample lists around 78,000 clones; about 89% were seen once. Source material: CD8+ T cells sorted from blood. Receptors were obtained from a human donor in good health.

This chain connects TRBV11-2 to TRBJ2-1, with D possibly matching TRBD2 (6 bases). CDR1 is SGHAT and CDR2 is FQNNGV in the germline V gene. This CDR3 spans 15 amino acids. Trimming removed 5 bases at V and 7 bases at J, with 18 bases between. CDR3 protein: CASSGGLLEGNEQFF. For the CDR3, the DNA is TGTGCCAGCAGCGGCGGACTACTCGAGGGAAATGAGCAGTTCTTC.

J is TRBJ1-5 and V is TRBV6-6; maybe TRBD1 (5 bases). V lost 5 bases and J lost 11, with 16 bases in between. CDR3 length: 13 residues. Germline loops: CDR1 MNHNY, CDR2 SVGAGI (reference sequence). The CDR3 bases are TGTGCCAGCAGTCTCATCCGGGACCCGGCCCAGCATTTT. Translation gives CASSLIRDPAQHF.

CDR3: CASSATGSYEQYF. The CDR3 nucleotides read TGTGCCAGTAGTGCTACTGGGTCGTACGAGCAGTACTTC. The chain combines TRBV19 with TRBJ2-7; D remains unclear. The germline CDR1 and CDR2 sequences are LNHDA and SQIVND (reference sequence). CDR3 length equals 13 residues. V was pared by 5 bases and J by 4 bases, with 12 bases between.

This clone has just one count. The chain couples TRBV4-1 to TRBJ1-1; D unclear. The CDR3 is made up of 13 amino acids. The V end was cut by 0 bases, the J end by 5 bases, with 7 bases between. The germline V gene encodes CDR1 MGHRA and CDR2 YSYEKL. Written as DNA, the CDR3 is TGCGCCAGCAGCCAAGATCAACAGACTGAAGCTTTCTTT. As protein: CASSQDQQTEAFF.

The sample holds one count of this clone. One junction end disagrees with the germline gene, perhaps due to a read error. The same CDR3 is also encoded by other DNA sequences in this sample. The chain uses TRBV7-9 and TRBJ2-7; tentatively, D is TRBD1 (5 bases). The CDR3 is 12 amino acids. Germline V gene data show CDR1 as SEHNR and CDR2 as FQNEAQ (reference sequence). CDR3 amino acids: CASSLGVYEQYF. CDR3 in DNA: TGCGCCAGCAGCTTAGGGGTCTACGAGCAGTACTTC.

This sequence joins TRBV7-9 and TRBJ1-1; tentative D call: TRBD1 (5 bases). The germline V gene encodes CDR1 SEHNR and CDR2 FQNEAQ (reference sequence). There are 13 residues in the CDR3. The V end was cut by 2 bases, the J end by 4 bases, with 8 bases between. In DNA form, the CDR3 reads TGTGCCAGCAGCTTAACGGGGGGCACTGAAGCTTTCTTT. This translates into CASSLTGGTEAFF.